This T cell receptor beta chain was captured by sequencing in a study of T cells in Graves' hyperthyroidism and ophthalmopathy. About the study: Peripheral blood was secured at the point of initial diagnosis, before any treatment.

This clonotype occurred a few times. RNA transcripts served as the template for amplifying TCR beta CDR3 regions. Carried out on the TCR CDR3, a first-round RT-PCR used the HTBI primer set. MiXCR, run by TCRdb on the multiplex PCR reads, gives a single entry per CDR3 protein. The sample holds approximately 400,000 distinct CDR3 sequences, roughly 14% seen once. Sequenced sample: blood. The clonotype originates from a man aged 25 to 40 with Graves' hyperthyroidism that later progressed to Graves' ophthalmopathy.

This CDR3 is CAIAQTGSYTGELFF. The CDR3, as DNA: TGTGCCATCGCGCAGACAGGGTCGTACACCGGGGAGCTGTTTTTT. The V and J genes are TRBV10-3 and TRBJ2-2; 7 bases line up with TRBD1. The length of the CDR3 is 15 residues. CDR1 ENHRY and CDR2 SYGVKD come from the germline V gene. With 8 bases clipped from V and 3 bases from J, the junction kept 9 bases outside the gene matches.